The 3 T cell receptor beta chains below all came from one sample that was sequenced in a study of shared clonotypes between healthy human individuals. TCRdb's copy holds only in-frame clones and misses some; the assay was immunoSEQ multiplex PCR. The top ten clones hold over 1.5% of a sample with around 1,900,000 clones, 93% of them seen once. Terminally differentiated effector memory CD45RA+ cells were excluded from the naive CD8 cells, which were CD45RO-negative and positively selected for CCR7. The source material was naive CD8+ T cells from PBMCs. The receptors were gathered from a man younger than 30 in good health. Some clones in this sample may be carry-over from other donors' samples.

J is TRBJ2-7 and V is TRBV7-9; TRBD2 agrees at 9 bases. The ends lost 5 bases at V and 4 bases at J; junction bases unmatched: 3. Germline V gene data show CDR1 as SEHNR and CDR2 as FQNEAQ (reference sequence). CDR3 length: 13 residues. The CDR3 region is CASSRTSEYEQYF. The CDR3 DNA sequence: TGTGCCAGCAGCCGGACTAGCGAGTACGAGCAGTACTTC.

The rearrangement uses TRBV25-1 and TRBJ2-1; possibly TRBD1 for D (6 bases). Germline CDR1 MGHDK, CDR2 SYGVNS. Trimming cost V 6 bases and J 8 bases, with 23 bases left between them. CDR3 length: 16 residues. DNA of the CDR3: TGTGCCAGCAGCCCTGGGACATTCGGTCGGGGCGATGAGCAGTTCTTC. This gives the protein CASSPGTFGRGDEQFF.

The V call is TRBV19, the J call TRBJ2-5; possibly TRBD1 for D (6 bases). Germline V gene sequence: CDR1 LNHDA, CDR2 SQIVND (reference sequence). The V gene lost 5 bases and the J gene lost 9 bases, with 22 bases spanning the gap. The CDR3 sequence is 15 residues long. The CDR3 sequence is CASSVRDIASEAQYF. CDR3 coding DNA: TGTGCCAGTAGTGTCCGGGACATCGCCTCGGAGGCCCAGTACTTC. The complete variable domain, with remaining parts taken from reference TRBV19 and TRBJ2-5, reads DGGITQSPKYLFRKEGQNVTLSCEQNLNHDAMYWYRQDPGQGLRLIYYSQIVNDFQKGDIAEGYSVSREKKESFPLTVTSAQKNPTAFYLCASSVRDIASEAQYFGPGTRLLVL.